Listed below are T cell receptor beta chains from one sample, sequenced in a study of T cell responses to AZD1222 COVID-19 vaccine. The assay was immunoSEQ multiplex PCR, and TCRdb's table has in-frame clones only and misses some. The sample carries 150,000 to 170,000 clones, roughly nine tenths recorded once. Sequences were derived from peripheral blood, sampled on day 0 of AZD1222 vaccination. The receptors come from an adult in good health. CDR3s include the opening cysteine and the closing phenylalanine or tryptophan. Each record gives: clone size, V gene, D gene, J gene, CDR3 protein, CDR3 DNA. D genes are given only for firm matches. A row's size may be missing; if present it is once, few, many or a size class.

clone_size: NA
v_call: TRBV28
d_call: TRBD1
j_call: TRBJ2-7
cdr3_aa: CASGQAGHEQYF
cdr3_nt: TGTGCCAGTGGACAGGCTGGCCACGAGCAGTACTTC

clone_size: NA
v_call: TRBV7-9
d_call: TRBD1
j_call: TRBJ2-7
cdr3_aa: CASSLNRGLNEQYF
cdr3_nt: TGTGCCAGCAGCTTAAACAGGGGGCTGAACGAGCAGTACTTC

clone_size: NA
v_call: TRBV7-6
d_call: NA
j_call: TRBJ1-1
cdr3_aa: CASSSGSLNTEAFF
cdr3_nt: TGTGCCAGCAGCTCCGGATCCTTGAACACTGAAGCTTTCTTT

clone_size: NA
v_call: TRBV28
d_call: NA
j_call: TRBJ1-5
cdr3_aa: CASQGTRNQPQHF
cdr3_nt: TGTGCCAGTCAGGGGACTCGGAATCAGCCCCAGCATTTT

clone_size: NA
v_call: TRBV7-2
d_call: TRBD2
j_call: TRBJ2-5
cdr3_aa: CASSLSGGQETQYF
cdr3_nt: TGTGCCAGCAGCTTATCGGGGGGACAAGAGACCCAGTACTTC

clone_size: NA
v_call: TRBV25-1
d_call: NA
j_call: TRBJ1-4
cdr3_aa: CASSESNWGATNEKLFF
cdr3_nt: TGTGCCAGCAGTGAATCGAATTGGGGTGCAACTAATGAAAAACTGTTTTTT

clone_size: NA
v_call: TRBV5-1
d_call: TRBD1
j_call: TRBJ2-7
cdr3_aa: CASSSGTGLYEQYF
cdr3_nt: TGCGCCAGCAGCTCAGGGACAGGTCTCTACGAGCAGTACTTC

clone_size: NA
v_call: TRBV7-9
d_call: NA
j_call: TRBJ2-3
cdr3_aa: CASSPYTDTQYF
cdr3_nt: TGTGCCAGCAGCCCATACACAGATACGCAGTATTTT

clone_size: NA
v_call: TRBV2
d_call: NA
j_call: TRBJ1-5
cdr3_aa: CASSVSPPGNQPQHF
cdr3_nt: TGTGCCAGCAGTGTCTCCCCTCCGGGGAATCAGCCCCAGCATTTT

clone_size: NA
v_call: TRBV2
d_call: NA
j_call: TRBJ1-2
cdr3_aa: CASLSGGYYGYTF
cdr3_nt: TGTGCCAGCTTATCGGGCGGCTACTATGGCTACACCTTC

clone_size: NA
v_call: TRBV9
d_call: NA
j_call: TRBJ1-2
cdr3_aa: CASSVGSQGKGGYTF
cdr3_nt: TGTGCCAGCAGCGTAGGATCACAGGGAAAGGGTGGCTACACCTTC

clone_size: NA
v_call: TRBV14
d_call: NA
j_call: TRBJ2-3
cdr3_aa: CASSPYATDTQYF
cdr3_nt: TGTGCCAGCAGCCCCTATGCCACAGATACGCAGTATTTT

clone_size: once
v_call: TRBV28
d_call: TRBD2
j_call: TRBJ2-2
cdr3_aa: CASTGTSGPGELFF
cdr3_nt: TGTGCCAGCACCGGGACTAGCGGCCCCGGGGAGCTGTTTTTT

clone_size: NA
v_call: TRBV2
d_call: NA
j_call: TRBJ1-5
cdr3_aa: CASSGVNRNQPQHF
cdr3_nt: TGTGCCAGCAGTGGAGTGAACAGGAATCAGCCCCAGCATTTT

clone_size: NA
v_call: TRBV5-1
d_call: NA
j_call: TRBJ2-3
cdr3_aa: CASRTRSDTTDTQYF
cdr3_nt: TGCGCCAGCAGGACCCGAAGCGATACTACAGATACGCAGTATTTT

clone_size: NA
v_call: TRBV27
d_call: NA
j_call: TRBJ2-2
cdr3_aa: CASKSLPGARNTGELFF
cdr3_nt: TGTGCCAGCAAGTCCCTACCGGGGGCCCGGAACACCGGGGAGCTGTTTTTT

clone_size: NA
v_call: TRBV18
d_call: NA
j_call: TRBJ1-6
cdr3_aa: CASSPRGEGAYNSPLHF
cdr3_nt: TGTGCCAGCTCACCACGGGGAGAGGGCGCCTATAATTCACCCCTCCACTTT